This TCR beta chain was captured in a study of blood T cell repertoires in COVID-19. Here immunoSEQ multiplex PCR was the method, and the copy in TCRdb shows in-frame clones only, minus some. The sample includes some 300,000 clones, over 75% of them seen just once. This TCR was recovered from a woman aged 25 to 45 who had recovered from COVID-19. Sequencing was performed on PBMCs or T cells enriched from blood (not recorded which).

The CDR3 region is CASSRNRVPYNEQFF. The CDR3 DNA reads as TGTGCCAGCAGCCGAAACAGGGTCCCCTACAATGAGCAGTTCTTC. The chain uses TRBV21-1 and TRBJ2-1; the DNA was not used to check the table's D call, TRBD1. TRBV21-1 is designated a pseudogene. The CDR3 runs 15 residues.